The 18 T cell receptor beta chains listed next were all sequenced from one sample in a study of human T cells and chemical hapten exposure. Time point denoted: patch test 2, 6 weeks after DPC sensitization. Specified treatment: therapeutic diphenylcyclopropenone sensitization with weekly scalp DPC. MiXCR was run by TCRdb on the RACE reads, yielding one entry per CDR3 protein. Found here are about 85,000 distinct CDR3 sequences, roughly 11% of them singletons; the top ten hold 1.5% to 2%. This material consisted of whole blood, taken in connection with sensitization to the hapten diphenylcyclopropenone (DPC). Every receptor here comes from a man between 18 and 29 years old with alopecia areata. Some clones in this sample may be carry-over from other donors' samples.

This clonotype was observed a handful of times. The chain is built from TRBV19 and TRBJ2-1; no firm D call. In germline, CDR1 is LNHDA, CDR2 SQIVND (reference sequence). CDR3 length: 15 residues. V lost 1 base and J lost 6, with 13 bases in between. In DNA, the CDR3 is TGTGCCAGTAGTATAGCTTTTGGGGTTTCCAATGAGCAGTTCTTC. It specifies CASSIAFGVSNEQFF.

This clonotype was seen only once. A junction boundary mismatches the germline segment, possibly from a read error. The chain employs TRBV7-3 and TRBJ2-3, with a possible D match to TRBD2 (5 bases). The CDR3 has 16 amino acids. Germline V gene sequence: CDR1 SGHTA, CDR2 FQGTGA. The CDR3 DNA sequence: TGTGCCAGCAGCTTAACGACGGGGTCTAGCAAAGATACGCAGTATTTT. Its protein product is CASSLTTGSSKDTQYF.

This clonotype was seen a few times. The chain employs TRBV11-2 and TRBJ2-3, with 8 bases fitting TRBD1. CDR1 SGHAT and CDR2 FQNNGV come from the germline V gene. The V and J ends lost 7 bases and 1 base, in that order; junction bases with no gene match: 10. CDR3 length: 16 amino acids. The CDR3 protein is CASTGGKDRGTDTQYF. The CDR3 DNA reads as TGTGCCAGCACCGGGGGCAAGGACAGGGGCACAGATACGCAGTATTTT.

This clonotype was seen only a few times. The chain couples TRBV4-3 to TRBJ1-4, with D unclear. Germline CDR1 and CDR2: LGHNA and YSLEER. Trimming left V 0 bases short and J 5 bases short, with 13 bases between. This CDR3 has 16 residues. DNA of the CDR3: TGCGCCAGCAGCCAAGATCCAGAGACGGCAAATGAAAAACTGTTTTTT. Translation: CASSQDPETANEKLFF.

This clonotype occurred a few times. This chain connects TRBV4-2 to TRBJ2-3; the D is unclear. The V gene's germline CDR1 is LGHNA and CDR2 YNFKEQ. The CDR3 covers 12 residues. The V end lost 1 base, the J end lost 4 bases, and 3 bases lay between the germline ends. In DNA form, the CDR3 reads TGTGCCAGCAGCCAAGGGTCAGATACGCAGTATTTT. Translating it yields CASSQGSDTQYF.

This rearrangement joins TRBV20-1 to TRBJ1-4; possible D gene TRBD1, 5 bases. Deletions cut 1 base from V and 3 bases from J, with 9 bases between. Germline loops: CDR1 DFQATT, CDR2 SNEGSKA (reference sequence). The CDR3 consists of 14 residues. CDR3 sequence: CSARVRGSNEKLFF. CDR3 DNA: TGCAGTGCTAGAGTCCGGGGGTCTAATGAAAAACTGTTTTTT.

Only a few counts were recorded for this clonotype. This chain joins TRBV4-3 and TRBJ2-5; 7 bases line up with TRBD1. The junction had 4 bases not matched to a gene; V was cut back by 3 bases and J by 0 bases. The germline CDR1 and CDR2 sequences are LGHNA and YSLEER. CDR3 size: 15 residues. CDR3 in DNA: TGCGCCAGCAGCCAGGCCACAGGGGACCAAGAGACCCAGTACTTC. It translates to CASSQATGDQETQYF.

This clonotype was counted a few times. V gene TRBV29-1 combines with J gene TRBJ1-2, with 9 bases lining up with TRBD1. The CDR3 totals 13 residues. Germline loops: CDR1 SQVTM, CDR2 ANQGSEA. J gave up 3 bases and V 7 bases, and 6 bases lay outside the gene matches. This chain's CDR3 is CSAKQGADYGYTF. In DNA, the CDR3 is TGCAGCGCCAAACAGGGGGCTGACTATGGCTACACCTTC.

This clonotype was recorded a few times. V usage is TRBV19 and J usage is TRBJ2-2; no clear D. Deletions cut 7 bases from V and 2 bases from J, with 23 bases between. CDR1 LNHDA and CDR2 SQIVND come from the germline V gene (reference sequence). This CDR3 is built from 18 residues. This CDR3 is CASNPRPNLLTNTGELFF. CDR3 in DNA: TGTGCCAGTAACCCTCGACCGAACTTGCTTACTAACACCGGGGAGCTGTTTTTT.

This sequence joins TRBV9 and TRBJ1-2; D is ambiguous. Per the germline V gene, CDR1 is SGDLS and CDR2 is YYNGEE. V dropped 3 bases and J dropped 0 bases, with 9 bases sitting between them. This CDR3 comprises 14 residues. Here the CDR3 DNA reads TGTGCCAGCAGCGCAGACACTGCTAACTATGGCTACACCTTC. Its translation: CASSADTANYGYTF.

This clonotype was detected many times. This CDR3 is CASSPGPGREQYF. The CDR3 DNA sequence: TGTGCCAGCTCACCGGGACCGGGGCGCGAGCAGTACTTC. V usage is TRBV18 and J usage is TRBJ2-7; D may match TRBD1 or TRBD2 (5 bases each). Looked up from germline, CDR1 is KGHSH and CDR2 is LQKENI. The V and J ends lost 3 bases and 6 bases respectively, with 12 bases between them. The CDR3 contains 13 residues.

This clonotype was seen ten or more times. The rearrangement uses TRBV18 and TRBJ1-2, with 8 positions matching TRBD1. J lost 7 bases, V lost 3 bases, and 7 bases had no gene match. There are 14 residues in the CDR3. CDR1 and CDR2 (germline): KGHSH, LQKENI. Here the CDR3 reads CASSPGQGNPGYTF. The CDR3 region has the DNA TGTGCCAGCTCACCCGGACAGGGCAATCCTGGCTACACCTTC.

This clonotype was detected many times. This chain uses TRBV27 with TRBJ2-6, with TRBD1 as a possible D gene (6 bases). Trimming pared 2 bases from V and 2 bases from J, leaving 13 bases between. The CDR3 loop spans 17 amino acids. Germline CDR1 is MNHEY and CDR2 is SMNVEV (reference sequence). CDR3 amino acids: CASSLGQGRAGANVLTF. CDR3 sequence (DNA): TGTGCCAGCAGTTTAGGGCAGGGGAGAGCTGGGGCCAACGTCCTGACTTTC.

This chain connects TRBV7-3 to TRBJ2-1; D possibly corresponds to TRBD1 (6 bases). The CDR3 totals 13 residues. Looked up from germline, CDR1 is SGHTA and CDR2 is FQGTGA. V dropped 3 bases and J dropped 7 bases, with 10 bases sitting between them. This chain's CDR3 is CASSFGTSNEQFF. CDR3 DNA sequence: TGTGCCAGCAGCTTCGGGACATCTAATGAGCAGTTCTTC.

This clonotype has ten or more counts. The gene calls are TRBV29-1 and TRBJ1-1, with a weak D call TRBD1 (5 bases). Germline lookup yields CDR1 SQVTM and CDR2 ANQGSEA. The germline V and J ends were trimmed by 3 bases and 0 bases, with 8 bases remaining between them. CDR3 length: 13 amino acids. As DNA, the CDR3 is TGCAGCGTTGATCAGGGTATGAACACTGAAGCTTTCTTT. Amino acids: CSVDQGMNTEAFF.

This clonotype appeared many times. The chain joins TRBV18 to TRBJ1-1; 8 bases are a match to TRBD1. Germline CDR1 reads KGHSH; CDR2 reads LQKENI. Unmatched junction bases numbered 4, after V lost 6 bases and J lost 1 base. The CDR3 loop spans 14 amino acids. This CDR3 is CASSRDRPNTEAFF. As DNA, the CDR3 is TGTGCCAGCTCCCGGGACAGGCCGAACACTGAAGCTTTCTTT.

This clonotype was counted many times. This chain uses TRBV24-1 with TRBJ2-7; no clear D. The V end was cut by 6 bases, the J end by 0 bases, with 5 bases between. The germline CDR1 and CDR2 sequences are KGHDR and SFDVKD. The CDR3 contains 12 residues. The CDR3 DNA follows: TGTGCCACCAGTCAGAGCTCCTACGAGCAGTACTTC. Translation: CATSQSSYEQYF.

In its sample, this clonotype was seen a few times. The chain employs TRBV10-3 and TRBJ1-5; D gene unclear. V lost 3 bases and J lost 0, with 3 bases in between. The CDR3 has 13 residues. CDR1 and CDR2 (germline): ENHRY, SYGVKD. The CDR3 loop reads CAISEYSNQPQHF. CDR3 in DNA: TGTGCCATCAGTGAATATAGCAATCAGCCCCAGCATTTT.